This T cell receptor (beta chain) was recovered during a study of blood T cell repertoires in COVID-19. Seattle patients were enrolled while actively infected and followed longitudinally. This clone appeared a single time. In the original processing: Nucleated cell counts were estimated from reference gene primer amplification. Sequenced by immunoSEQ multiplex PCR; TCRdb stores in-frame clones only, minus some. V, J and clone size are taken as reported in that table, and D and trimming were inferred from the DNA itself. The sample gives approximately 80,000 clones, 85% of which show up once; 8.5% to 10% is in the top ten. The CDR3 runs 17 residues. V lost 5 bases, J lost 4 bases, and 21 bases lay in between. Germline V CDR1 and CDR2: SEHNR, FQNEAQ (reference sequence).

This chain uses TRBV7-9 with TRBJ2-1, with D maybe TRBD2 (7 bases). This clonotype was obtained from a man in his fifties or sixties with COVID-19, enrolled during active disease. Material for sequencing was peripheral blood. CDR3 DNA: TGTGCCAGCAGCGACCCGCCGGGGGGACAATGGTACAATGAGCAGTTCTTC. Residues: CASSDPPGGQWYNEQFF.